This T cell receptor beta chain was identified during a study of blood T cell repertoires in COVID-19. Study details: COVID-19 samples, acute and convalescent, were from the United States, Italy and Spain.

Study processing details: Amplification with reference gene primers provided the estimates of nucleated cell counts. This table comes from immunoSEQ multiplex PCR, and its TCRdb copy is limited to in-frame clones, with some not included. The V and J calls and the clone size are those of that table, but D and trimming were determined from the DNA. The repertoire holds around 160,000 clones, 85% to 90% seen once, with 0.95% to 1.5% in the top ten. The study drew participants aged about 18 to 95 years from around 24 US areas. Each participant's cohort was designated according to participant-reported clinical history. This receptor was identified in a woman aged 25-40 years with acute COVID-19. The sequencing sample was made of PBMCs or T cells enriched from blood (not recorded which).

CDR3 sequence: CASSPTPGVSTDTQYF. The DNA of the CDR3 is TGCGCCAGCAGCCCTACCCCAGGGGTTAGCACAGATACGCAGTATTTT. The rearrangement uses TRBV5-1 and TRBJ2-3, with D perhaps matching TRBD1 (6 bases). CDR3 length equals 16 residues. Trimming removed 4 bases at V and 0 bases at J, with 15 bases between. CDR1 SGHRS and CDR2 YFSETQ come from the germline V gene.